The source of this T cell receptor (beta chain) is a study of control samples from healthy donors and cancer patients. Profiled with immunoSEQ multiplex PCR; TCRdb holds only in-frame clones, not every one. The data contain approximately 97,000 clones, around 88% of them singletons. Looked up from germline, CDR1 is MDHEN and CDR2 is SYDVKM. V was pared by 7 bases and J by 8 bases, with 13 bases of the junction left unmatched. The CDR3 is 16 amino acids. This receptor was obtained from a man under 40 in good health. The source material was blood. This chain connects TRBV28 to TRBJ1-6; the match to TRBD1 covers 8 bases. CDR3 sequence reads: CASNPGSDRAHSPLHF. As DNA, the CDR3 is TGTGCCAGCAATCCTGGGTCGGACAGGGCCCATTCACCCCTCCACTTT. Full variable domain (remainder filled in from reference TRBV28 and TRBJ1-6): DVKVTQSSRYLVKRTGEKVFLECVQDMDHENMFWYRQDPGLGLRLIYFSYDVKMKEKGDIPEGYSVSREKKERFSLILESASTNQTSMYLCASNPGSDRAHSPLHFGNGTRLTVT.